Each of the 6 T cell receptor beta chains below was sequenced from the same sample in a study of shared T cell receptors in the human thymus. TCRdb keeps only in-frame clones here, not all; method: immunoSEQ multiplex PCR. The table has approximately 760,000 clones, 80% to 90% seen once; the top ten hold around 0.0094%. The same sample was also used in a study of human thymus T cells.

The source material was thymocytes. The source of these receptors is a girl less than two years old with a congenital heart defect.

This chain uses TRBV9 with TRBJ1-5; 9 bases are shared with TRBD1. V shed 3 bases, J shed 7 bases, and the junction held 8 bases outside the gene matches. The germline V gene has CDR1 SGDLS and CDR2 YYNGEE. This CDR3 region has 15 residues. CDR3 region: CASSATGTGIQPQHF. The CDR3 nucleotides are TGTGCCAGCAGCGCCACGGGGACAGGGATCCAGCCCCAGCATTTT.

The rearrangement joins TRBV9 to TRBJ1-3; D ambiguous. The V end lost 4 bases, the J end lost 0 bases, and 11 bases lay between the germline ends. This CDR3 has 15 residues. The germline V gene encodes CDR1 SGDLS and CDR2 YYNGEE. For the CDR3, the DNA is TGTGCCAGCAGCCACGGGAGATTCTCTGGAAACACCATATATTTT. It codes for CASSHGRFSGNTIYF.

J is TRBJ2-1 and V is TRBV7-2, with TRBD1 matching over 9 bases. This CDR3 is built from 14 residues. The trim removed 5 bases at V and 8 bases at J, leaving 7 bases unmatched. The germline V gene encodes CDR1 SGHTA and CDR2 FQGNSA. CDR3 amino acids: CASSPGQGWDEQFF. The CDR3 nucleotides read TGTGCCAGCAGCCCGGGACAGGGTTGGGATGAGCAGTTCTTC.

This chain links TRBV4-3 with TRBJ2-7; 8 positions agree with TRBD1. The V and J ends lost 1 base and 3 bases, in that order; junction bases with no gene match: 5. Germline CDR1 is LGHNA and CDR2 is YSLEER. This CDR3 comprises 15 residues. CDR3 sequence: CASSQVGGQVYEQYF. Here the CDR3 DNA reads TGCGCCAGCAGCCAAGTGGGGGGACAGGTCTACGAGCAGTACTTC.

The V call is TRBV19, the J call TRBJ2-5; 11 positions match TRBD2. J lost 4 bases, V lost 0 bases, and 4 bases had no gene match. Germline-derived CDR1 and CDR2 are LNHDA and SQIVND (reference sequence). The CDR3 has 16 residues. CDR3 loop: CASSIDPGTSGETQYF. CDR3 DNA: TGTGCCAGTAGTATAGACCCCGGGACTAGCGGAGAGACCCAGTACTTC.

The rearrangement uses TRBV9 and TRBJ1-1; the D is unclear. CDR1 and CDR2 (germline): SGDLS, YYNGEE. This CDR3 region has 16 residues. Trimming pared 0 bases from V and 1 base from J, leaving 13 bases between. This chain's CDR3 is CASSVDGVRENTEAFF. The CDR3 DNA reads as TGTGCCAGCAGCGTAGACGGGGTTAGGGAGAACACTGAAGCTTTCTTT.